The T cell receptor beta chain under discussion was sequenced for a study of cytomegalovirus exposure and HLA in healthy donors. Study-level findings and limits: Data from an earlier analysis indicated that most TCR beta V segments were productive either about 90% or about 30% of the time.

Worth noting for this clone: Its antigen is currently unknown.

The PCR ran on 60 Vbeta and 13 Jbeta primers. Measured with immunoSEQ multiplex PCR; TCRdb has only the in-frame clones, and not every one. The sample lists under 200,000 clones, less than 90% occurring once. The CDR3 is 16 amino acids. Per germline, CDR1 MDHEN and CDR2 SYDVKM. Trimming took 5 bases from V and 6 from J; bases not matched to a gene: 12. The TCR comes from a boy aged 2 to 10 in good health and CMV-seronegative. The source material was PBMCs. The V gene is TRBV28, the J gene TRBJ2-1; 8 bases are shared with TRBD2. The CDR3 is CASSLITLAGVNEQFF. CDR3 DNA: TGTGCCAGCAGTCTGATCACTCTAGCGGGCGTCAATGAGCAGTTCTTC.